The 23 T cell receptor beta chains in this list originate from one sample, sequenced in a study of identical twins. One entry per CDR3 protein results from TCRdb running MiXCR on the 5' RACE reads. The sample holds 500,000 to 550,000 distinct CDR3 sequences, more than 20% seen once. These data are also associated with another study on yellow fever vaccine responses in identical twins.

The specimen sequenced was CD4+ T cells sorted from blood. The source is a young woman in good health.

This clonotype was recorded a few times. This rearrangement joins TRBV5-1 to TRBJ1-1; D is uncertain. V was trimmed by 3 bases and J by 6 bases, leaving 12 bases between them. The CDR3 has 13 amino acids. Germline loops: CDR1 SGHRS, CDR2 YFSETQ. The CDR3 coding sequence is TGCGCCAGCAGCTCGGACTTGCAACCTGAAGCTTTCTTT. Amino acid sequence: CASSSDLQPEAFF.

J is TRBJ2-3 and V is TRBV3-1; no definite D call. Germline V gene data show CDR1 as LGHDT and CDR2 as YNNKEL (reference sequence). V was clipped by 6 bases and J by 6 bases, with 10 bases between them. The CDR3 has 12 amino acids. Here the CDR3 DNA reads TGTGCCAGCAGTGGGTTTTCGGATACGCAGTATTTT. Amino acid sequence: CASSGFSDTQYF.

This clonotype was found a few times. This sequence joins TRBV5-1 and TRBJ2-1; 11 nucleotides agree with TRBD2. Germline V gives CDR1 SGHRS, CDR2 YFSETQ. This CDR3 has 14 residues. Trimming cost V 6 bases and J 9 bases; bases outside gene matches: 8. CDR3 sequence (DNA): TGCGCCAGCATCCCGCTAGCGGGAGGCTTTGAGCAGTTCTTC. Protein: CASIPLAGGFEQFF.

Only a few counts were recorded for this clonotype. The chain has TRBV4-2 and TRBJ2-1, with TRBD1 identical over 9 bases. The V gene's germline CDR1 is LGHNA and CDR2 YNFKEQ. Trimming cost V 8 bases and J 4 bases; bases outside gene matches: 9. The length of the CDR3 is 15 residues. CDR3: CASGGGGQGYNEQFF. Written as DNA, the CDR3 is TGTGCCAGCGGAGGAGGAGGACAGGGGTACAATGAGCAGTTCTTC.

Only a few counts were recorded for this clonotype. V usage is TRBV27 and J usage is TRBJ1-5; D remains ambiguous. CDR3 length: 14 amino acids. The ends were cut back, 2 bases at V and 7 bases at J, with 12 bases in the middle. Germline values: CDR1 MNHEY, CDR2 SMNVEV (reference sequence). As DNA, the CDR3 is TGTGCCAGCAGTTTAAGTTGGGGTTCCCAGCCCCAGCATTTT. Amino acids: CASSLSWGSQPQHF.

The chain is built from TRBV12-3 or TRBV12-4 and TRBJ2-1; 13 nucleotides agree with TRBD2. The V segment lost 5 bases and the J segment 10 bases; nucleotides outside the gene matches: 11. The CDR3 totals 16 residues. DNA of the CDR3: TGTGCCAGCAGTACCCGAGGGACTAGCGGGGCCAGAGAGCAGTTCTTC. Translated, it gives CASSTRGTSGAREQFF.

V gene TRBV4-1 combines with J gene TRBJ2-2; D may correspond to TRBD1 or TRBD2 (5 bases each). This CDR3 is 16 amino acids long. Deletions cut 5 bases from V and 6 bases from J, with 19 bases between. Germline V CDR1 and CDR2: MGHRA, YSYEKL. CDR3 in amino acids: CASSSPGTRSSGELFF. The CDR3 DNA sequence: TGCGCCAGCAGCTCTCCCGGGACCCGTTCGTCCGGGGAGCTGTTTTTT.

This clonotype was recorded at least ten times. The chain combines TRBV12-3 or TRBV12-4 with TRBJ2-7; 11 bases are a match to TRBD2. The CDR3 consists of 16 residues. The trim removed 4 bases at V and 2 bases at J, leaving 7 bases unmatched. The CDR3 DNA follows: TGTGCCAGCAGTTGGGGTAGCGGGAGGGCGGCCTACGAGCAGTACTTC. It yields the protein CASSWGSGRAAYEQYF.

The chain employs TRBV5-5 and TRBJ2-7; possible D gene TRBD1, 5 bases. Per the germline V gene, CDR1 is SGHKS and CDR2 is YYEKEE (reference sequence). The CDR3 has 15 residues. Trimming pared 2 bases from V and 3 bases from J, leaving 15 bases between. CDR3 DNA sequence: TGTGCCAGCAGCTTCGCGACAGCGCTTCACTACGAGCAGTACTTC. This sequence encodes CASSFATALHYEQYF.

This clonotype was seen a few times. The chain links TRBV6-1 to TRBJ1-5; tentatively, D is TRBD1 (6 bases). CDR3 size: 13 residues. Trimming pared 8 bases from V and 9 bases from J, leaving 17 bases between. Germline loops: CDR1 MNHNS, CDR2 SASEGT. CDR3 sequence (DNA): TGTGCCAGCGGCCATGGGGGGCCGAGGCCCCAGCATTTT. Translation: CASGHGGPRPQHF.

This clonotype was recorded at least ten times. The rearrangement joins TRBV28 to TRBJ2-1, with 7 nucleotides matching TRBD2. J was trimmed by 8 bases and V by 9 bases; bases with no gene match: 13. CDR3 size: 14 residues. Germline assignment: CDR1 MDHEN and CDR2 SYDVKM. In DNA form, the CDR3 reads TGTGCCAGACGAGGAGCAGCGGGAATTCATGAGCAGTTCTTC. Translation: CARRGAAGIHEQFF.

The sample holds a few counts of this clonotype. This chain joins TRBV5-1 and TRBJ2-2, with 7 bases lining up with TRBD2. After removal of 3 bases from V and 6 bases from J, the junction contained 8 bases not matched to a gene. The CDR3 length is 15 residues. Germline CDR1 is SGHRS and CDR2 is YFSETQ. The CDR3 nucleotides read TGCGCCAGCAGCTCATCCTGGACTAGGCCCGGGGAGCTGTTTTTT. Its translation: CASSSSWTRPGELFF.

The chain is built from TRBV12-3 or TRBV12-4 and TRBJ1-4; possibly TRBD1 for D (6 bases). The CDR3 runs to 14 residues. V shed 6 bases and J shed 10 bases, with 18 bases lying between them. CDR3 DNA sequence: TGTGCCAGCAGGGAGGGGCAGGGGAGAGGAAAACTGTTTTTT. It translates to CASREGQGRGKLFF.

This clonotype has a single count. The chain links TRBV10-3 to TRBJ2-7; the match to TRBD1 covers 7 bases. Germline loops: CDR1 ENHRY, CDR2 SYGVKD. The trim removed 2 bases at V and 7 bases at J, leaving 11 bases unmatched. There are 15 residues in the CDR3. CDR3 sequence: CAISEEQGQRWEQYF. In DNA form, the CDR3 reads TGTGCCATCAGTGAGGAACAGGGGCAAAGATGGGAGCAGTACTTC.

This clonotype appeared many times. The rearrangement joins TRBV5-1 to TRBJ2-2; the D gene is possibly TRBD2 (5 bases). Per germline, CDR1 SGHRS and CDR2 YFSETQ. The CDR3 runs to 16 residues. Trimming stripped 2 bases from V and 0 bases from J, with 11 bases between. In DNA form, the CDR3 reads TGCGCCAGCAGCTTTCGAGGGTCCCCGAACACCGGGGAGCTGTTTTTT. Translated, it gives CASSFRGSPNTGELFF.

CDR3 nucleotide sequence: TGTGCCAGCAGAAGGACTAGCGGGAGCTATGAGCAGTTCTTC. Translation: CASRRTSGSYEQFF. V is TRBV2 and J is TRBJ2-1; 13 bases are a match to TRBD2. V shed 6 bases, J shed 8 bases, and the junction held 4 bases outside the gene matches. The CDR3 spans 14 residues. The germline gives CDR1 SNHLY, CDR2 FYNNEI.

The chain links TRBV11-2 to TRBJ2-1; TRBD2 might be the D (6 bases). Trimming pared 1 base from V and 6 bases from J, leaving 25 bases between. The CDR3 contains 19 residues. The germline CDR1 and CDR2 sequences are SGHAT and FQNNGV. The CDR3 reads CASSLGGHRVGRISNEQFF. The CDR3 nucleotides are TGTGCCAGCAGCTTAGGAGGGCATCGGGTCGGGAGAATTAGCAATGAGCAGTTCTTC.

In this sample, this clonotype turned up many times. The chain links TRBV20-1 to TRBJ1-1; no clear D. CDR1 and CDR2 from the germline V gene are DFQATT and SNEGSKA (reference sequence). V dropped 6 bases and J dropped 2 bases, with 10 bases sitting between them. The CDR3 length is 12 residues. DNA for the CDR3: TGCAGTGCCCCGGGCAGTAACACTGAAGCTTTCTTT. It yields the protein CSAPGSNTEAFF.

The V and J genes are TRBV25-1 and TRBJ2-1; D may match TRBD1 or TRBD2 (5 bases each). Germline assignment: CDR1 MGHDK and CDR2 SYGVNS. This CDR3 is 15 amino acids long. The V end lost 1 base, the J end lost 13 bases, and 20 bases lay between the germline ends. CDR3 sequence (DNA): TGTGCCAGCAGTGAATGGACGACGGGGACGGGACCTCAGTTCTTC. It specifies CASSEWTTGTGPQFF.

The table lists this clonotype with a few counts. This chain connects TRBV6-5 to TRBJ2-7, with D perhaps matching TRBD1 (5 bases). Germline V gives CDR1 MNHEY, CDR2 SVGAGI. There are 12 residues in the CDR3. Trimming removed 4 bases at V and 5 bases at J, with 9 bases between. The CDR3, as DNA: TGTGCCAGCAGTTTAAGGGGTAACGAGCAGTACTTC. Its protein is CASSLRGNEQYF.

The chain is built from TRBV20-1 and TRBJ2-3, with D perhaps TRBD2 (5 bases). The length of the CDR3 is 17 residues. Trimming cost V 0 bases and J 0 bases, with 16 bases left between them. CDR1 DFQATT and CDR2 SNEGSKA come from the germline V gene (reference sequence). The CDR3 spells CSARDSGGSASTDTQYF. The CDR3 DNA reads TGCAGTGCTAGAGATTCAGGTGGTAGCGCTAGCACAGATACGCAGTATTTT.

This chain joins TRBV7-9 and TRBJ2-2; D ambiguous. There are 12 residues in the CDR3. V lost 7 bases and J lost 6, with 9 bases in between. The germline V gene encodes CDR1 SEHNR and CDR2 FQNEAQ (reference sequence). The chain's CDR3 is CASTIPAGELFF. For the CDR3, the DNA is TGTGCCAGCACCATTCCGGCCGGGGAGCTGTTTTTT.

J is TRBJ1-4 and V is TRBV5-1, with no clear D. V was cut by 2 bases and J by 0 bases, with 11 bases left in between. The CDR3 is 16 amino acids. Germline loops: CDR1 SGHRS, CDR2 YFSETQ. The CDR3 sequence: CASSFVGIATNEKLFF. The CDR3, as DNA: TGCGCCAGCAGCTTCGTCGGGATTGCAACTAATGAAAAACTGTTTTTT.